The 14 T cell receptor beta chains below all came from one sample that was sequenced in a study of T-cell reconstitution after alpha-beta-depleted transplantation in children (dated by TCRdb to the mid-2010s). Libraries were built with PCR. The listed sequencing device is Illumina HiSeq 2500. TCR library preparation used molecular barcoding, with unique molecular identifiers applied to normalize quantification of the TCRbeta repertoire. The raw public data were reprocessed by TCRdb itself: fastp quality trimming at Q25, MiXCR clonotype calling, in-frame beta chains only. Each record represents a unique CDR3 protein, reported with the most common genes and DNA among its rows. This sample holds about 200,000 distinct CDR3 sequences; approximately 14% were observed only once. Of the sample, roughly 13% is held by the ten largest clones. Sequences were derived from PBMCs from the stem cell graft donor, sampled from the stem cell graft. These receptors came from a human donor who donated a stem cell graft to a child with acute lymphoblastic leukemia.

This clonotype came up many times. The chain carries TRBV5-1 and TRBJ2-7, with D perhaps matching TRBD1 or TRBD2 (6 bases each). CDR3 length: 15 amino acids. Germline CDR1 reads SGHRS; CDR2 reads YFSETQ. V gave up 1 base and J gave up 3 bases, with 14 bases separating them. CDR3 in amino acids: CASSLSGAQSYEQYF. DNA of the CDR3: TGCGCCAGCAGCTTGTCGGGGGCCCAGAGCTACGAGCAGTACTTC. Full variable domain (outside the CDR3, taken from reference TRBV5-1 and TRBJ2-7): KAGVTQTPRYLIKTRGQQVTLSCSPISGHRSVSWYQQTPGQGLQFLFEYFSETQRNKGNFPGRFSGRQFSNSRSEMNVSTLELGDSALYLCASSLSGAQSYEQYFGPGTRLTVT.

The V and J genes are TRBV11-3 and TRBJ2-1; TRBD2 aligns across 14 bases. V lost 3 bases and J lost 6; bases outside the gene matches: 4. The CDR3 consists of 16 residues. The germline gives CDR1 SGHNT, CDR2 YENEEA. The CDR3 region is CASSLGTSGSGNEQFF. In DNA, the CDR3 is TGTGCCAGCAGCTTGGGGACTAGCGGGAGCGGCAATGAGCAGTTCTTC.

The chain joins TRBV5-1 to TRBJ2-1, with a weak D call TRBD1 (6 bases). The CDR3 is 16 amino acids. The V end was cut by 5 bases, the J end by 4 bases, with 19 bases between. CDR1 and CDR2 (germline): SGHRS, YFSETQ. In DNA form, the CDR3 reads TGCGCCAGCAGGGGGTTGGAGACAGGACTTTACAATGAGCAGTTCTTC. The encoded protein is CASRGLETGLYNEQFF.

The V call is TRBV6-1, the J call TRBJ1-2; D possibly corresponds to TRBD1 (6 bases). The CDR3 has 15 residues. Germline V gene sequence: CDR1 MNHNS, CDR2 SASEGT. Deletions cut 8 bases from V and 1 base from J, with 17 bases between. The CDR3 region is CASLTVGGRNYGYTF. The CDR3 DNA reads TGTGCCAGCTTGACGGTGGGGGGCCGTAACTATGGCTACACCTTC.

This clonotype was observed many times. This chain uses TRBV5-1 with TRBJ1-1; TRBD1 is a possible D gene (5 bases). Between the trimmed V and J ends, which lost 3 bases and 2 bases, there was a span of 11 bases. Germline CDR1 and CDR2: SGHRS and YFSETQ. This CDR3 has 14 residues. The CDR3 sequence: CASSSRDSNTEAFF. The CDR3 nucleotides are TGCGCCAGCAGCTCTAGGGACTCAAACACTGAAGCTTTCTTT. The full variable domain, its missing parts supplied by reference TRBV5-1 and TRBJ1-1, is KAGVTQTPRYLIKTRGQQVTLSCSPISGHRSVSWYQQTPGQGLQFLFEYFSETQRNKGNFPGRFSGRQFSNSRSEMNVSTLELGDSALYLCASSSRDSNTEAFFGQGTRLTVV.

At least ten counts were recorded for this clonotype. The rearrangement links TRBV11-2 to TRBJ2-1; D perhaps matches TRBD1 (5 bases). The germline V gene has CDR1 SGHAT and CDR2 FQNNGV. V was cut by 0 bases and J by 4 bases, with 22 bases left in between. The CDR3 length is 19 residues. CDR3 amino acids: CASSLEGVSQGRGYNEQFF. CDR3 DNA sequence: TGTGCCAGCAGCTTAGAAGGCGTGAGTCAGGGAAGGGGATACAATGAGCAGTTCTTC.

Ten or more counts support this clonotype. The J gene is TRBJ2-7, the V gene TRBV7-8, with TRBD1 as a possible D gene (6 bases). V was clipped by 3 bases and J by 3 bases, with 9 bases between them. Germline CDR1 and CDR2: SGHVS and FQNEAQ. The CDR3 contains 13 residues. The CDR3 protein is CASSLTGFYEQYF. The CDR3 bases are TGTGCCAGCAGCTTGACAGGATTCTACGAGCAGTACTTC.

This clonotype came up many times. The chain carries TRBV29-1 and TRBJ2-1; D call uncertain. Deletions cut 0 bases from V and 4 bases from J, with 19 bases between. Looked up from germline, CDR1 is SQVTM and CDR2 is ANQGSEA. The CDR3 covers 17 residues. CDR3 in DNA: TGCAGCGTTGAAGATCTGCGGCGGTTTAATGGGTACAATGAGCAGTTCTTC. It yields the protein CSVEDLRRFNGYNEQFF.

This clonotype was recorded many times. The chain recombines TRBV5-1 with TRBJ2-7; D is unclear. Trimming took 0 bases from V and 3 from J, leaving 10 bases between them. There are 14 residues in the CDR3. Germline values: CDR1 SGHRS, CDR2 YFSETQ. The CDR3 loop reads CASSLAPGIYEQYF. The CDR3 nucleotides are TGCGCCAGCAGCTTGGCCCCCGGCATCTACGAGCAGTACTTC.

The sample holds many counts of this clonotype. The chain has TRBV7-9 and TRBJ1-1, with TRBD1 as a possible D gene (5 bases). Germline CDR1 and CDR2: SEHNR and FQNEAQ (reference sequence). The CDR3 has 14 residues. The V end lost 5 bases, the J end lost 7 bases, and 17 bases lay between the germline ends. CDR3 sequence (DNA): TGTGCCAGCAGCCCAGAGGTCAGGGCCAGTGAAGCTTTCTTT. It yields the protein CASSPEVRASEAFF.

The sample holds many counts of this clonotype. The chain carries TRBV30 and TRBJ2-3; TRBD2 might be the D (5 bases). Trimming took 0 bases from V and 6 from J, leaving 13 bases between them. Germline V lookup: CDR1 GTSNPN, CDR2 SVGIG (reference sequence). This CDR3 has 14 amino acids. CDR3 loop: CAWSVLRRSDTQYF. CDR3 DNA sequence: TGTGCCTGGAGTGTACTGCGGAGGTCGGATACGCAGTATTTT.

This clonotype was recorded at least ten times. CDR3 amino acids: CAISEVPDNEGEQFF. Written as DNA, the CDR3 is TGTGCCATCAGTGAGGTCCCGGACAACGAGGGTGAGCAGTTCTTC. This chain uses TRBV10-3 with TRBJ2-1; TRBD1 or TRBD2 may be the D gene (5 bases each). Germline loops: CDR1 ENHRY, CDR2 SYGVKD. Trimming shortened V by 2 bases and J by 9 bases, and 17 bases separated the two germline ends. This CDR3 is 15 amino acids long.

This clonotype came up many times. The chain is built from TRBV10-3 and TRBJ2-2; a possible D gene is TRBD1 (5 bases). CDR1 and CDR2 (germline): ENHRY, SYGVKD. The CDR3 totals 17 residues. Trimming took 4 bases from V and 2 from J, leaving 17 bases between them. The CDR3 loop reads CAISGPRQGTNTGELFF. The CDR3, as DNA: TGTGCCATCAGTGGCCCCCGCCAGGGAACCAACACCGGGGAGCTGTTTTTT.

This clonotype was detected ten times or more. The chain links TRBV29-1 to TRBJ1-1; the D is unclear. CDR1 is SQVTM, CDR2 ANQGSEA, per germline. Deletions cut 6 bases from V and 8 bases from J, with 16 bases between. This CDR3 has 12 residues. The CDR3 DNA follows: TGCAGCGTCCCCCCGGCGGGCAGCGAAGCTTTCTTT. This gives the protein CSVPPAGSEAFF.